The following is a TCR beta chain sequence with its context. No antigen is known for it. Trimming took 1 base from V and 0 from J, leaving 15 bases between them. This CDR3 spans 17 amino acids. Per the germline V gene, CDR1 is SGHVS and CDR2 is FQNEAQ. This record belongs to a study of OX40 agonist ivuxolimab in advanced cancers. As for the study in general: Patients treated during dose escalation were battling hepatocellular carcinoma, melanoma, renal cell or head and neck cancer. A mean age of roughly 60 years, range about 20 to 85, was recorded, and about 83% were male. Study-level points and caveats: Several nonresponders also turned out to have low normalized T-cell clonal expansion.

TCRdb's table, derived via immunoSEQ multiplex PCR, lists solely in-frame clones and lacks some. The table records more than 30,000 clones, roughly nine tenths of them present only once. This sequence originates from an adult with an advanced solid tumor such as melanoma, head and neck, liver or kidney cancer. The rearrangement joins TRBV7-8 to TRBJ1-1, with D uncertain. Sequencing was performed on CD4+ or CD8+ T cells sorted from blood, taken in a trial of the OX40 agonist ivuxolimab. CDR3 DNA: TGTGCCAGCAGCTTAGGTCAGAGGAGAAAGCTGAACACTGAAGCTTTCTTT. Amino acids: CASSLGQRRKLNTEAFF.